What follows describes a single T cell receptor (beta chain). The data derive from a study of blood T cell repertoires in COVID-19. Study-wide context: The United States, Italy and Spain were the sources of the acute and convalescent COVID-19 samples. T cells, B-cell-depleted T cells, or PBMCs provided the cDNA or gDNA that served as material.

TCRdb's copy holds only in-frame clones and misses some; the assay was immunoSEQ multiplex PCR. The sample has hundreds of thousands of clones; 75% to 85% are singletons. With 1 base removed from V and 1 base from J, the gap between germline ends came to 13 bases. Germline-derived CDR1 and CDR2 are LGHNA and YNFKEQ. The CDR3 contains 16 residues. The receptor was derived from a man in his fifties or sixties with COVID-19, enrolled during active disease. Sequences were obtained from peripheral blood. The chain employs TRBV4-2 and TRBJ1-1; D possibly corresponds to TRBD1 (6 bases). The CDR3 region has the DNA TGTGCCAGCAGCCAAGGAGGGGGGGCGGGGAACACTGAAGCTTTCTTT. As protein: CASSQGGGAGNTEAFF.